What follows are 20 T cell receptor beta chains derived from one specimen sequenced in a study of CD8 T cells in acute hepatitis C reinfection. Time point noted: naive CD8 control sorted from an acute-time-point sample. Only in-frame clones appear in the TCRdb table, and some are missing; sequencing was by immunoSEQ multiplex PCR. The sample holds approximately 40,000 clones; roughly 85% are singletons and the top ten take 9.5% to 12%. The sequenced sample was naive CD8+ T cells from PBMCs. The receptors here all came from a woman under 30 who spontaneously cleared hepatitis C infection.

The chain uses TRBV30 and TRBJ2-5, with 11 positions matching TRBD2. The CDR3 is 15 amino acids. V shed 4 bases and J 4 bases; nucleotides not matched to a gene: 8. The germline gives CDR1 GTSNPN, CDR2 SVGIG (reference sequence). The CDR3 here is CAWILAGGIGETQYF. The CDR3 region has the DNA TGTGCCTGGATATTAGCGGGAGGGATTGGAGAGACCCAGTACTTC. Complete variable domain (other parts from reference TRBV30 and TRBJ2-5): SQTIHQWPATLVQPVGSPLSLECTVEGTSNPNLYWYRQAAGRGLQLLFYSVGIGQISSEVPQNLSASRPQDRQFILSSKKLLLSDSGFYLCAWILAGGIGETQYFGPGTRLLVL.

Points on this clone: The sample has other DNA sequences that encode this CDR3 too. The chain recombines TRBV7-6 with TRBJ2-1; 7 bases are a match to TRBD2. Germline V gene lookup returns CDR1 SGHVS and CDR2 FNYEAQ. There are 15 residues in the CDR3. Trimming removed 3 bases from V and 4 bases from J; junction bases left unmatched: 6. The CDR3 sequence is CASSFASGSYNEQFF. The CDR3 DNA follows: TGTGCCAGCAGCTTCGCTAGCGGATCTTACAATGAGCAGTTCTTC.

The genes are TRBV27 and TRBJ2-7, with TRBD2 identical over 7 bases. With 3 bases clipped from V and 3 bases from J, the junction kept 11 bases outside the gene matches. Germline-derived CDR1 and CDR2 are MNHEY and SMNVEV (reference sequence). This CDR3 is built from 16 residues. CDR3 sequence: CASSLGRGNLVYEQYF. The CDR3 coding sequence is TGTGCCAGCAGTTTGGGGAGGGGAAACCTAGTCTACGAGCAGTACTTC.

This clone is a singleton in its sample. The chain carries TRBV10-1 and TRBJ2-3, with 9 bases fitting TRBD2. The germline gives CDR1 WNHNN, CDR2 SYGVQD (reference sequence). There are 15 residues in the CDR3. V lost 4 bases to trimming and J lost 2 bases; unmatched junction nucleotides: 4. The CDR3 sequence: CASSGSGRFTDTQYF. The CDR3 coding sequence is TGCGCCAGCAGTGGAAGCGGGAGGTTCACAGATACGCAGTATTTT.

The chain uses TRBV29-1 and TRBJ2-7; D is possibly TRBD1 (5 bases). The CDR3 extends over 13 amino acids. V was shortened by 4 bases and J by 4 bases, with 14 bases between the two germline ends. The germline CDR1 and CDR2 sequences are SQVTM and ANQGSEA. Written as DNA, the CDR3 is TGCAGCGTTGGTTGGGGCCCCGGGTACGAGCAGTACTTC. It translates to CSVGWGPGYEQYF.

The V gene is TRBV10-1, the J gene TRBJ2-2, with D unresolved. Germline V gives CDR1 WNHNN, CDR2 SYGVQD (reference sequence). This CDR3 spans 13 amino acids. V was clipped by 6 bases and J by 4 bases, with 9 bases between them. CDR3 DNA: TGCGCCAGCAGCCCGTCCATCACCGGGGAGCTGTTTTTT. Translation gives CASSPSITGELFF.

The J gene is TRBJ2-7, the V gene TRBV21-1; TRBD1 is the table's D call and was not checked against the DNA. TRBV21-1 is recorded as a pseudogene. This CDR3 region has 17 residues. CDR3 in amino acids: CASSKLRGPTQYYEQYF. Here the CDR3 DNA reads TGTGCCAGCAGCAAACTCAGGGGCCCAACCCAATACTACGAGCAGTACTTC.

The V and J genes are TRBV9 and TRBJ2-3; a possible D gene is TRBD1 (6 bases). The CDR3 runs 15 residues. V was shortened by 0 bases and J by 0 bases, with 8 bases between the two germline ends. The germline V gene has CDR1 SGDLS and CDR2 YYNGEE. The CDR3 nucleotides read TGTGCCAGCAGCGTAGACGGACAGAGCACAGATACGCAGTATTTT. It is translated as CASSVDGQSTDTQYF.

The V and J genes are TRBV11-2 and TRBJ2-5, with D possibly being TRBD2 (6 bases). This CDR3 comprises 17 residues. The germline V gene has CDR1 SGHAT and CDR2 FQNNGV. Trimming took 3 bases from V and 2 from J, leaving 19 bases between them. The chain's CDR3 is CASSFWTTTRQQETQYF. CDR3 bases: TGTGCCAGCAGCTTTTGGACTACCACCCGGCAGCAAGAGACCCAGTACTTC.

About this clone: This CDR3 is also generated by other DNA sequences in the sample. This chain connects TRBV6-5 to TRBJ2-7; D may match TRBD1 or TRBD2 (5 bases each). This CDR3 spans 14 amino acids. Per the germline V gene, CDR1 is MNHEY and CDR2 is SVGAGI. Between the trimmed V and J ends, which lost 5 bases and 2 bases, there was a span of 13 bases. CDR3 bases: TGTGCCAGCAGTCCCGGGACCGGGCCCTACGAGCAGTACTTC. It codes for CASSPGTGPYEQYF.

V and J are TRBV10-3 and TRBJ2-7; TRBD2 aligns across 9 bases. This CDR3 comprises 15 residues. Losses at the gene ends were 7 bases for V and 3 bases for J; bases not matched to a gene: 10. The germline V gene has CDR1 ENHRY and CDR2 SYGVKD. The CDR3 DNA is TGTGCCATCAATCAGTTAGCGGGAGCAGTCTACGAGCAGTACTTC. Protein sequence: CAINQLAGAVYEQYF.

This chain uses TRBV10-2 with TRBJ1-4; a possible D gene is TRBD1 (5 bases). The CDR3 is 14 residues long. Germline V gives CDR1 WSHSY, CDR2 SAAADI. V lost 2 bases and J 8 bases, leaving 12 bases between the germline ends. DNA of the CDR3: TGCGCCAGCAGTGAGGGGGGTAACCTAGAAAAACTGTTTTTT. Translated: CASSEGGNLEKLFF.

The chain employs TRBV19 and TRBJ2-1; D uncertain. Trimming removed 4 bases from V and 0 bases from J, with 10 bases in between. The CDR3 extends over 15 amino acids. Germline loops: CDR1 LNHDA, CDR2 SQIVND (reference sequence). For the CDR3, the DNA is TGTGCCAGTAGTAGGGTAAGTTTCTCCTACAATGAGCAGTTCTTC. Its protein product is CASSRVSFSYNEQFF.

This chain joins TRBV5-6 and TRBJ2-1; 9 bases fit TRBD2. The CDR3 is 15 residues long. The V segment lost 10 bases and the J segment 4 bases; nucleotides outside the gene matches: 12. Germline V CDR1 and CDR2: SGHDT, YYEEEE. For the CDR3, the DNA is TGTGCCTCCCTACAGGGGCTAGCGGGGTACAATGAGCAGTTCTTC. This encodes CASLQGLAGYNEQFF. Using reference TRBV5-6 and TRBJ2-1 for the parts outside the CDR3, the full variable domain is DAGVTQSPTHLIKTRGQQVTLRCSPKSGHDTVSWYQQALGQGPQFIFQYYEEEERQRGNFPDRFSGHQFPNYSSELNVNALLLGDSALYLCASLQGLAGYNEQFFGPGTRLTVL.

V usage is TRBV27 and J usage is TRBJ1-1; D not certain. The CDR3 is 14 amino acids. V was trimmed by 0 bases and J by 0 bases, leaving 5 bases between them. The germline CDR1 and CDR2 sequences are MNHEY and SMNVEV (reference sequence). DNA of the CDR3: TGTGCCAGCAGTTTATCGCTCCTGAACACTGAAGCTTTCTTT. Its protein product is CASSLSLLNTEAFF.

The chain carries TRBV27 and TRBJ2-5; no firm D call. The germline gives CDR1 MNHEY, CDR2 SMNVEV (reference sequence). The germline V and J ends were trimmed by 6 bases and 1 base, with 9 bases remaining between them. This CDR3 has 13 amino acids. CDR3 DNA: TGTGCCAGCAGAGAGAGGACCCAAGAGACCCAGTACTTC. It codes for CASRERTQETQYF.

The rearrangement uses TRBV6-1 and TRBJ1-2; no reliable D call. Trimming stripped 1 base from V and 8 bases from J, with 23 bases between. CDR3 length equals 17 residues. CDR1 MNHNS and CDR2 SASEGT come from the germline V gene. The CDR3 protein is CASSEDVVGNYPWGYTF. The CDR3 coding sequence is TGTGCCAGCAGTGAAGATGTTGTGGGGAATTATCCCTGGGGCTACACCTTC.

V gene TRBV13 combines with J gene TRBJ2-1, with 8 bases that match TRBD1. Per the germline V gene, CDR1 is PRHDT and CDR2 is FYEKMQ (reference sequence). After removal of 3 bases from V and 7 bases from J, the junction contained 5 bases not matched to a gene. The CDR3 consists of 14 residues. The CDR3 coding sequence is TGTGCCAGCAGCTTCGGACAGGGCGGGAATGAGCAGTTCTTC. It is translated as CASSFGQGGNEQFF.

The chain joins TRBV27 to TRBJ2-3; tentative D call: TRBD2 (6 bases). V shed 3 bases and J shed 10 bases, with 14 bases lying between them. The CDR3 is made up of 13 amino acids. Germline V gene sequence: CDR1 MNHEY, CDR2 SMNVEV (reference sequence). For the CDR3, the DNA is TGTGCCAGCAGTTTGGTCGGGAGACATCCGCAGTATTTT. This translates into CASSLVGRHPQYF.

The chain carries TRBV2 and TRBJ1-1; TRBD1 matches at 7 bases. The V gene end was trimmed by 6 bases and the J gene end by 13 bases; junction bases not matched to a gene: 8. This CDR3 is built from 11 residues. Germline V gene data show CDR1 as SNHLY and CDR2 as FYNNEI. The CDR3 sequence is CASRGGQRVFF. CDR3 DNA sequence: TGTGCCAGCAGGGGGGGACAGAGGGTTTTCTTT.